One sample yielded the 19 T cell receptor beta chains listed below, sequenced in a study of shared clonotypes between healthy human individuals. Clones were sequenced by immunoSEQ multiplex PCR, and TCRdb holds only the in-frame ones, with some missing. The sample lists about 1.5 million clones; 98% were seen once. The sequencing input was naive CD4+ T cells sorted from blood. The subset here: CD45RA+ positively selected. The receptors come from a young man in good health.

In this sample, this clone turned up a few times. The chain joins TRBV5-1 to TRBJ2-2; D gene uncertain. CDR1 and CDR2 (germline): SGHRS, YFSETQ. Trimming removed 0 bases at V and 9 bases at J, with 3 bases between. The length of the CDR3 is 11 residues. This CDR3 is CASSLERELFF. As DNA, the CDR3 is TGCGCCAGCAGCTTGGAGCGGGAGCTGTTTTTT.

The CDR3 is CASSYVVLGGETQYF. CDR3 coding DNA: TGTGCCAGCAGTTACGTGGTCCTGGGAGGAGAGACCCAGTACTTC. V usage is TRBV6-6 and J usage is TRBJ2-5; D may be TRBD2 (6 bases). V was pared by 2 bases and J by 4 bases, with 14 bases between. Germline V gene data show CDR1 as MNHNY and CDR2 as SVGAGI (reference sequence). The CDR3 loop spans 15 amino acids.

The chain recombines TRBV27 with TRBJ2-5, with D perhaps TRBD1 or TRBD2 (6 bases each). V lost 3 bases and J 5 bases, leaving 13 bases between the germline ends. This CDR3 has 14 amino acids. The germline CDR1 and CDR2 sequences are MNHEY and SMNVEV (reference sequence). The CDR3 region has the DNA TGTGCCAGCAGTTTGCTCACAGGGAGGGAGACCCAGTACTTC. Translation gives CASSLLTGRETQYF.

The gene calls are TRBV19 and TRBJ2-7, with 10 bases that match TRBD1. CDR3 length: 19 amino acids. The V gene's germline CDR1 is LNHDA and CDR2 SQIVND (reference sequence). The J segment lost 5 bases and the V segment lost 6 bases, leaving 22 bases of the junction unmatched. The CDR3 DNA follows: TGTGCCAGTAGCCCATATGGGGGGACAGGGGCTACTAAGTTCCACGAGCAGTACTTC. It translates to CASSPYGGTGATKFHEQYF.

Of note for this clone: Other DNA sequences of this sample code for an identical CDR3. The chain is built from TRBV28 and TRBJ2-7; D might be TRBD2 (6 bases). V dropped 6 bases and J dropped 2 bases, with 17 bases sitting between them. Germline loops: CDR1 MDHEN, CDR2 SYDVKM. This CDR3 comprises 15 residues. DNA for the CDR3: TGTGCCAGCAGCCCGCCGGGACTCCAAGCCTACGAGCAGTACTTC. Its translation: CASSPPGLQAYEQYF.

The V and J genes are TRBV9 and TRBJ2-1, with a weak D call TRBD2 (5 bases). This CDR3 spans 16 amino acids. V gave up 4 bases and J gave up 8 bases, with 22 bases separating them. Looked up from germline, CDR1 is SGDLS and CDR2 is YYNGEE. The CDR3 protein is CASSIEGGAIWDEQFF. CDR3 in DNA: TGTGCCAGCAGCATAGAGGGCGGAGCAATCTGGGATGAGCAGTTCTTC. The complete variable domain, with remaining parts taken from reference TRBV9 and TRBJ2-1, reads DSGVTQTPKHLITATGQRVTLRCSPRSGDLSVYWYQQSLDQGLQFLIQYYNGEERAKGNILERFSAQQFPDLHSELNLSSLELGDSALYFCASSIEGGAIWDEQFFGPGTRLTVL.

The rearrangement links TRBV5-5 to TRBJ2-5; the D gene is possibly TRBD1 (6 bases). The germline V gene encodes CDR1 SGHKS and CDR2 YYEKEE (reference sequence). V was shortened by 0 bases and J by 5 bases, with 11 bases between the two germline ends. The CDR3 sequence is 14 residues long. CDR3 bases: TGTGCCAGCAGCTTGGGTCCAGGGGAGGAGACCCAGTACTTC. Translation gives CASSLGPGEETQYF.

J is TRBJ1-5 and V is TRBV6-6; 8 bases line up with TRBD1. The CDR3 is made up of 15 amino acids. Germline V gives CDR1 MNHNY, CDR2 SVGAGI (reference sequence). J was trimmed by 4 bases and V by 6 bases; bases with no gene match: 8. The CDR3 nucleotides are TGTGCCAGCAGCCGCACAGGGACAGGAAATCAGCCCCAGCATTTT. Its protein product is CASSRTGTGNQPQHF.

The chain is built from TRBV15 and TRBJ2-3, with 10 bases aligning to TRBD1. This CDR3 region has 16 residues. Trimming cost V 2 bases and J 0 bases; bases outside gene matches: 2. Germline-derived CDR1 and CDR2 are LNHNV and YYDKDF (reference sequence). This chain's CDR3 is CATSRRQGASTDTQYF. The CDR3 coding sequence is TGTGCCACCAGCAGACGACAGGGGGCTAGCACAGATACGCAGTATTTT.

The chain couples TRBV27 to TRBJ2-1; 8 nucleotides agree with TRBD1. The germline V gene has CDR1 MNHEY and CDR2 SMNVEV (reference sequence). Trimming took 3 bases from V and 6 from J; bases not matched to a gene: 7. The CDR3 is 15 amino acids. As DNA, the CDR3 is TGTGCCAGCAGTTTGGTAGGACAGGGAAGCAATGAGCAGTTCTTC. Translating it yields CASSLVGQGSNEQFF.

Of note for this clone: Other DNA variants within this sample encode the same CDR3. J is TRBJ2-3 and V is TRBV10-1, with TRBD2 matching over 9 bases. This CDR3 region has 14 residues. Germline loops: CDR1 WNHNN, CDR2 SYGVQD (reference sequence). J lost 3 bases, V lost 2 bases, and 0 bases had no gene match. The DNA for the CDR3 is TGCGCCAGCAGTGAGGCGGGAGGGACAGATACGCAGTATTTT. This encodes CASSEAGGTDTQYF.

The chain is built from TRBV4-1 and TRBJ1-4, with TRBD1 as a possible D gene (5 bases). Germline-derived CDR1 and CDR2 are MGHRA and YSYEKL. Trimming took 4 bases from V and 0 from J, leaving 12 bases between them. The CDR3 spans 16 residues. Here the CDR3 DNA reads TGCGCCAGCAGCCCCGCCGAACAGGCAACTAATGAAAAACTGTTTTTT. This encodes CASSPAEQATNEKLFF.

The chain carries TRBV10-3 and TRBJ2-3; D gene unclear. The CDR3 extends over 12 amino acids. The V end was cut by 2 bases, the J end by 5 bases, with 5 bases between. Germline-derived CDR1 and CDR2 are ENHRY and SYGVKD. The CDR3 loop is CAISERVDTQYF. The CDR3 DNA sequence: TGTGCCATCAGTGAGAGGGTAGATACGCAGTATTTT.

This sequence joins TRBV19 and TRBJ2-1; 13 nucleotides align to TRBD2. CDR1 LNHDA and CDR2 SQIVND come from the germline V gene (reference sequence). This CDR3 spans 18 amino acids. Trimming cost V 3 bases and J 8 bases; bases outside gene matches: 13. CDR3 sequence: CASSIVGTSGVERDEQFF. For the CDR3, the DNA is TGTGCCAGTAGTATCGTCGGGACTAGCGGGGTAGAGCGCGATGAGCAGTTCTTC. The full variable domain, completed using reference TRBV19 and TRBJ2-1, is DGGITQSPKYLFRKEGQNVTLSCEQNLNHDAMYWYRQDPGQGLRLIYYSQIVNDFQKGDIAEGYSVSREKKESFPLTVTSAQKNPTAFYLCASSIVGTSGVERDEQFFGPGTRLTVL.

The chain has TRBV27 and TRBJ2-7; TRBD1 is a possible D gene (6 bases). V lost 1 base and J lost 2, with 12 bases in between. The germline V gene has CDR1 MNHEY and CDR2 SMNVEV (reference sequence). The CDR3 extends over 15 amino acids. CDR3 nucleotide sequence: TGTGCCAGCAGTTTATATGAACAGGGCGCCTACGAGCAGTACTTC. Translating gives CASSLYEQGAYEQYF.

This clone has only one observation. The chain joins TRBV2 to TRBJ2-3; D gene ambiguous. The CDR3 loop spans 12 amino acids. Trimming stripped 7 bases from V and 2 bases from J, with 7 bases between. Germline V lookup: CDR1 SNHLY, CDR2 FYNNEI. The CDR3 nucleotides read TGTGCCAGCACAGGCATCACAGATACGCAGTATTTT. This sequence encodes CASTGITDTQYF.

The chain couples TRBV4-3 to TRBJ1-1; 7 positions match TRBD1. The trim removed 4 bases at V and 1 base at J, leaving 3 bases unmatched. The CDR3 loop spans 14 amino acids. Per germline, CDR1 LGHNA and CDR2 YSLEER. As DNA, the CDR3 is TGCGCCAGCAGCCGGGGACAGAGGAACACTGAAGCTTTCTTT. It encodes CASSRGQRNTEAFF.

The V and J genes are TRBV10-1 and TRBJ2-7; no clear D. Germline lookup yields CDR1 WNHNN and CDR2 SYGVQD (reference sequence). V lost 4 bases and J lost 3, with 7 bases in between. CDR3 length: 12 residues. In DNA, the CDR3 is TGCGCCAGCAGTGGAGGTGACTACGAGCAGTACTTC. Protein: CASSGGDYEQYF.

V and J are TRBV18 and TRBJ2-2; D gene uncertain. Deletions cut 1 base from V and 6 bases from J, with 9 bases between. Germline CDR1 is KGHSH and CDR2 is LQKENI. This CDR3 spans 14 amino acids. The CDR3 coding sequence is TGTGCCAGCTCACCACAACAGAGCCCCGGGGAGCTGTTTTTT. This codes for CASSPQQSPGELFF.